This T cell receptor (beta chain) was recorded in a study of cytomegalovirus exposure and HLA in healthy donors. Primers: 60 Vbeta forward and 13 Jbeta reverse. Clones were read by immunoSEQ multiplex PCR, and TCRdb kept only the in-frame ones, dropping some. Found here are 99,000 or so clones, around 80% of them singletons; the top ten hold approximately 5%. The CDR3 has 14 amino acids. J gave up 0 bases and V 4 bases, and 0 bases lay outside the gene matches. Germline assignment: CDR1 MNHNY and CDR2 SVGAGI (reference sequence). J is TRBJ2-3 and V is TRBV6-6; 8 bases line up with TRBD2. Sequencing input: PBMCs. The TCR was taken from a woman aged 18-29 years in good health and CMV-seropositive. CDR3 residues: CASSSSGSTDTQYF. The CDR3 DNA is TGTGCCAGCAGTTCTAGCGGGAGCACAGATACGCAGTATTTT.